The present TCR beta chain was sequenced within a study of low-dose radiotherapy and immunotherapy resistance in tumors. Study-level background: Every two weeks, the protocol called for intravenous cyclophosphamide at 200 mg/m2. It was given one day before each radiation and immunotherapy administration.

Losses at the gene ends were 5 bases for V and 0 bases for J; bases not matched to a gene: 3. CDR3 size: 14 residues. Germline V gene lookup returns CDR1 MNHNY and CDR2 SVGAGI (reference sequence). Alpha- and beta-chain coverage of first-strand cDNA came from TRAV- and TRBV-specific primers. Using a constant-region primer together with a V-primer adapter, TCRs were subjected to about 20 PCR cycles of amplification. TCRdb re-called the reads through MiXCR, storing one row per CDR3 protein. Of 54,000 or so distinct CDR3 sequences listed, less than 25% were seen once; the top ten hold roughly 6%. This clonotype was counted ten times or more. Time point given: before trial treatment. Eligibility required advanced solid tumors lacking tumor-infiltrating lymphocytes.

The source of this sequence is a male donor with prostate cancer. J is TRBJ1-2 and V is TRBV6-6; the match to TRBD1 covers 7 bases. Source: PBMCs, taken before treatment. CDR3 coding DNA: TGTGCCAGCAGTGGACAGGCAGCTAACTATGGCTACACCTTC. Amino acids: CASSGQAANYGYTF.